The 32 T cell receptor beta chains presented below share a single source sample, sequenced in a study of CD8 T cells in ankylosing spondylitis. TCRdb reprocessed the 5' RACE reads with MiXCR, giving one entry per CDR3 protein. The data hold hundreds of thousands of distinct CDR3 sequences, with roughly a tenth observed a single time. Sequences were obtained from blood, either unsorted or a sorted T cell fraction (not recorded which). These receptors originate from a male donor with ankylosing spondylitis or in good health (not recorded which).

This clonotype has a count of ten or more. The genes are TRBV9 and TRBJ2-2, with TRBD1 matching 7 bases. The V segment lost 6 bases and the J segment 4 bases; nucleotides outside the gene matches: 9. This CDR3 has 15 residues. Germline values: CDR1 SGDLS, CDR2 YYNGEE. CDR3 coding DNA: TGTGCCAGCACCCAAGAGGGGGCGGGCACCGGGGAGCTGTTTTTT. Its translation: CASTQEGAGTGELFF.

This clonotype turned up a few times. V gene TRBV20-1 combines with J gene TRBJ2-7; D is possibly TRBD2 (7 bases). V lost 4 bases and J 0 bases, leaving 19 bases between the germline ends. Germline values: CDR1 DFQATT, CDR2 SNEGSKA (reference sequence). The CDR3 covers 16 residues. CDR3 sequence reads: CSATTGGGAVSYEQYF. CDR3 nucleotides: TGCAGTGCTACCACGGGGGGCGGGGCGGTCTCCTACGAGCAGTACTTC.

Details on this clonotype: Given a much more abundant clone one base away, this may be a read error. No conserved phenylalanine or tryptophan is present at the end of the CDR3, so a read error is the likely explanation. The limits of the CDR3 on the DNA are not certain, so only TCRdb's listed CDR3 is given. This chain joins TRBV28 and TRBJ2-7. The CDR3 totals 15 residues, both ends included. Germline CDR1 MDHEN, CDR2 SYDVKM. The CDR3 sequence is CASSRLYSATKMTLL.

Many counts were recorded for this clonotype. The V gene is TRBV29-1, the J gene TRBJ2-7; D unclear. This CDR3 has 13 amino acids. Germline values: CDR1 SQVTM, CDR2 ANQGSEA. V was shortened by 5 bases and J by 5 bases, with 16 bases between the two germline ends. The CDR3 DNA follows: TGCAGCGTTAGTAGTGTCCCCCAAAACGAGCAGTACTTC. Protein product: CSVSSVPQNEQYF.

There are many counts of this clonotype. The chain has TRBV7-2 and TRBJ2-7, with 9 nucleotides matching TRBD2. The trim removed 3 bases at V and 7 bases at J, leaving 10 bases unmatched. Germline lookup yields CDR1 SGHTA and CDR2 FQGNSA. The CDR3 spans 15 residues. The chain's CDR3 is CASSLGTSIPGEQYF. For the CDR3, the DNA is TGTGCCAGCAGCTTGGGGACTAGCATCCCCGGGGAGCAGTACTTC.

The chain links TRBV3-1 to TRBJ2-1; TRBD2 matches 9 bases. Germline V gives CDR1 LGHDT, CDR2 YNNKEL (reference sequence). J gave up 8 bases and V 2 bases, and 7 bases lay outside the gene matches. CDR3 length: 15 amino acids. For the CDR3, the DNA is TGTGCCAGCAGCCAATGGCGGGGGGGCCAAGATGAGCAGTTCTTC. Protein sequence: CASSQWRGGQDEQFF.

This clonotype was detected many times. CDR3 region: CASSQDLRFYGYTF. DNA for the CDR3: TGTGCCAGCAGCCAAGATCTACGGTTCTATGGCTACACCTTC. The V call is TRBV4-2, the J call TRBJ1-2; D ambiguous. The germline CDR1 and CDR2 sequences are LGHNA and YNFKEQ. The CDR3 spans 14 residues. Trimming removed 0 bases from V and 4 bases from J, with 9 bases in between.

This clonotype was recorded at least ten times. The rearrangement uses TRBV20-1 and TRBJ2-5; maybe TRBD1 (6 bases). This CDR3 is built from 14 residues. The germline gives CDR1 DFQATT, CDR2 SNEGSKA (reference sequence). Trimming pared 1 base from V and 2 bases from J, leaving 11 bases between. CDR3 DNA sequence: TGCAGTGCTAGAGTGACAGGCCGTCAAGAGACCCAGTACTTC. Its protein product is CSARVTGRQETQYF.

This clonotype was detected a few times. The V and J genes are TRBV4-1 and TRBJ1-2, with a tentative D call TRBD1 (6 bases). Trimming stripped 4 bases from V and 8 bases from J, with 11 bases between. The germline gives CDR1 MGHRA, CDR2 YSYEKL. The CDR3 is 12 amino acids. The CDR3 protein is CASSRDRYGYTF. The CDR3, as DNA: TGCGCCAGCAGCCGCGACAGGTACGGCTACACCTTC.

The chain joins TRBV3-1 to TRBJ1-6; 8 bases map to TRBD1. The CDR3 contains 12 residues. The V gene end was trimmed by 8 bases and the J gene end by 9 bases; junction bases not matched to a gene: 3. Germline V lookup: CDR1 LGHDT, CDR2 YNNKEL (reference sequence). In DNA, the CDR3 is TGTGCCAGCCGACAGGGGTCTTCACCCCTCCACTTT. Translating it yields CASRQGSSPLHF.

Ten or more counts support this clonotype. The chain is built from TRBV12-3 or TRBV12-4 and TRBJ2-1, with 9 bases that match TRBD2. With V trimmed by 5 bases and J by 5 bases, 7 bases remained unmatched. CDR3 length: 15 amino acids. DNA for the CDR3: TGTGCCAGCAGTCGGACTAGCGACGGGCACAATGAGCAGTTCTTC. This sequence encodes CASSRTSDGHNEQFF.

This clonotype was picked up many times. The rearrangement links TRBV20-1 to TRBJ2-3, with D tentatively TRBD2 (7 bases). The CDR3 totals 14 residues. Deletions cut 5 bases from V and 6 bases from J, with 18 bases between. Germline V lookup: CDR1 DFQATT, CDR2 SNEGSKA (reference sequence). The CDR3 sequence is CSAEGGGGPDTQYF. The DNA for the CDR3 is TGCAGTGCTGAAGGGGGGGGGGGCCCGGATACGCAGTATTTT.

There are many counts of this clonotype. The chain has TRBV2 and TRBJ2-2; tentative D call: TRBD1 (5 bases). Germline V gene data show CDR1 as SNHLY and CDR2 as FYNNEI. The ends were cut back, 8 bases at V and 0 bases at J, with 13 bases in the middle. CDR3 length: 15 amino acids. The CDR3 DNA reads as TGTGCCAGCCGGAAGGACATTGCGAACACCGGGGAGCTGTTTTTT. It yields the protein CASRKDIANTGELFF.

This clonotype was recorded many times. The rearrangement uses TRBV12-3 or TRBV12-4 and TRBJ1-6; D is unclear. V lost 7 bases and J lost 8, with 6 bases in between. The CDR3 extends over 11 amino acids. In DNA, the CDR3 is TGTGCCAGCAAGGGTGATTCACCCCTCCACTTT. The encoded protein is CASKGDSPLHF.

This clonotype was picked up many times. The V and J genes are TRBV5-1 and TRBJ2-3, with D possibly being TRBD1 (6 bases). The CDR3 is made up of 14 amino acids. Looked up from germline, CDR1 is SGHRS and CDR2 is YFSETQ. V lost 5 bases and J lost 3, with 13 bases in between. The CDR3 bases are TGCGCCAGCAGTATGGACAGCCGAACAGATACGCAGTATTTT. Protein product: CASSMDSRTDTQYF.

The sample holds many counts of this clonotype. The V and J genes are TRBV7-9 and TRBJ2-7; 7 bases agree with TRBD1. V lost 6 bases and J lost 2; bases outside the gene matches: 10. Germline assignment: CDR1 SEHNR and CDR2 FQNEAQ (reference sequence). The CDR3 extends over 15 amino acids. CDR3 sequence: CASSYNPGQTYEQYF. The CDR3 coding sequence is TGTGCCAGCAGTTACAACCCGGGACAGACCTACGAGCAGTACTTC.

This clonotype was found a few times. The chain combines TRBV6-2 or TRBV6-3 with TRBJ2-7; unclear D gene. CDR1 is MNHEY and CDR2 is SVGEGT in the germline V gene. Trimming left V 0 bases short and J 5 bases short, with 17 bases between. There are 16 residues in the CDR3. Here the CDR3 reads CASSYSRPSVIHEQYF. The CDR3 nucleotides read TGTGCCAGCAGTTACTCGAGACCTAGTGTCATCCACGAGCAGTACTTC.

This clonotype was picked up many times. The chain links TRBV5-6 to TRBJ2-7; D remains ambiguous. The CDR3 spans 13 residues. Deletions cut 0 bases from V and 3 bases from J, with 7 bases between. Germline CDR1 SGHDT, CDR2 YYEEEE. The CDR3 loop reads CASSLDGDYEQYF. CDR3 nucleotide sequence: TGTGCCAGCAGCTTGGATGGGGACTACGAGCAGTACTTC.

This clonotype was detected ten times or more. This rearrangement joins TRBV2 to TRBJ2-1; 8 bases align to TRBD2. There are 13 residues in the CDR3. Looked up from germline, CDR1 is SNHLY and CDR2 is FYNNEI. In DNA, the CDR3 is TGTGCGGGGCAGGGACTAGGGGGCAATGAGCAGTTCTTC. Translating it yields CAGQGLGGNEQFF.

DNA of the CDR3: TGTGCCAGCAGCTTAGCGCACACAGATACGCAGTATTTT. This translates into CASSLAHTDTQYF. The rearrangement joins TRBV7-6 to TRBJ2-3; D unclear. Looked up from germline, CDR1 is SGHVS and CDR2 is FNYEAQ. This CDR3 contains 13 residues. The germline V and J ends were trimmed by 0 bases and 2 bases, with 3 bases remaining between them.

This clonotype was detected ten times or more. The chain employs TRBV6-5 and TRBJ2-7, with 8 bases that match TRBD2. This CDR3 is built from 18 residues. After removal of 0 bases from V and 1 base from J, the junction contained 11 bases not matched to a gene. Germline V gene data show CDR1 as MNHEY and CDR2 as SVGAGI. The CDR3 loop is CASSYSTFAGGRSYEQYF. The CDR3 DNA reads TGTGCCAGCAGTTACTCGACTTTTGCGGGGGGTCGATCCTACGAGCAGTACTTC.

This clonotype was recorded a few times. V gene TRBV12-3 or TRBV12-4 combines with J gene TRBJ2-5, with a tentative D call TRBD2 (6 bases). This CDR3 has 13 amino acids. The V and J ends lost 7 bases and 4 bases respectively, with 13 bases between them. This CDR3 is CASTPGTGETQYF. DNA for the CDR3: TGTGCCAGCACCCCCGGGACTGGAGAGACCCAGTACTTC.

This clonotype has at least ten counts. The chain combines TRBV5-1 with TRBJ2-3; TRBD2 aligns across 10 bases. The CDR3 has 21 amino acids. The V gene's germline CDR1 is SGHRS and CDR2 YFSETQ. V lost 4 bases and J lost 1; bases outside the gene matches: 21. The CDR3 coding sequence is TGCGCCAGCAGCATCAGCCCTCTGCTAGCGGGGGACCTGAGGGGCACAGATACGCAGTATTTT. Translated, it gives CASSISPLLAGDLRGTDTQYF. The full variable domain, with the rest looked up from reference TRBV5-1 and TRBJ2-3, is KAGVTQTPRYLIKTRGQQVTLSCSPISGHRSVSWYQQTPGQGLQFLFEYFSETQRNKGNFPGRFSGRQFSNSRSEMNVSTLELGDSALYLCASSISPLLAGDLRGTDTQYFGPGTRLTVL.

This clonotype was recorded a few times. This sequence joins TRBV20-1 and TRBJ2-5; D unresolved. CDR3 length equals 15 residues. Germline CDR1 and CDR2: DFQATT and SNEGSKA (reference sequence). V lost 6 bases and J 3 bases, leaving 20 bases between the germline ends. CDR3 bases: TGCAGTGCGACGTACTGGACCCGGAGTAAAGAGACCCAGTACTTC. This gives the protein CSATYWTRSKETQYF.

Ten or more counts support this clonotype. The CDR3 sequence: CASRAETGGRSTEAFF. The CDR3 coding sequence is TGCGCCAGCAGGGCGGAGACAGGGGGCCGTAGCACTGAAGCTTTCTTT. V is TRBV5-1 and J is TRBJ1-1; TRBD1 agrees at 10 bases. Trimming took 5 bases from V and 4 from J; bases not matched to a gene: 11. CDR1 is SGHRS, CDR2 YFSETQ, per germline. The CDR3 is made up of 16 amino acids.

This clonotype has more than one count but fewer than ten. Just one base apart from a much larger clone, this may be a read error. The chain has TRBV7-9 and TRBJ1-2; D call uncertain. The CDR3 spans 13 residues. CDR1 and CDR2 from the germline V gene are SEHNR and FQNEAQ (reference sequence). Written as DNA, the CDR3 is TGTGCCAGCAGCTTAGAAAGGCCCAATGGCTACCCCTTC. Translated, it gives CASSLERPNGYPF.

This clonotype was seen a handful of times. This chain joins TRBV3-1 and TRBJ2-2; perhaps TRBD2 as D (6 bases). The CDR3 has 16 amino acids. CDR1 is LGHDT, CDR2 YNNKEL, per germline (reference sequence). V lost 2 bases and J lost 2, with 12 bases in between. The CDR3 loop reads CASSQRRALNTGELFF. CDR3 DNA: TGTGCCAGCAGCCAACGGAGGGCTCTCAACACCGGGGAGCTGTTTTTT.

The rearrangement uses TRBV5-1 and TRBJ2-3; D may be TRBD1 (5 bases). Germline V CDR1 and CDR2: SGHRS, YFSETQ. CDR3 length: 15 residues. Trimming removed 0 bases from V and 0 bases from J, with 8 bases in between. The CDR3 reads CASSLEGKSTDTQYF. CDR3 DNA sequence: TGCGCCAGCAGCTTGGAGGGGAAAAGCACAGATACGCAGTATTTT. Together with reference TRBV5-1 and TRBJ2-3, the CDR3 gives the full variable domain: KAGVTQTPRYLIKTRGQQVTLSCSPISGHRSVSWYQQTPGQGLQFLFEYFSETQRNKGNFPGRFSGRQFSNSRSEMNVSTLELGDSALYLCASSLEGKSTDTQYFGPGTRLTVL.

This clonotype appeared many times. The chain combines TRBV7-2 with TRBJ2-3, with 10 bases identical to TRBD2. Germline V CDR1 and CDR2: SGHTA, FQGNSA. The ends lost 0 bases at V and 1 base at J; junction bases unmatched: 1. This CDR3 region has 16 residues. The CDR3: CASSLALAGGTDTQYF. The CDR3 region has the DNA TGTGCCAGCAGCTTAGCTCTAGCGGGGGGCACAGATACGCAGTATTTT.

This clonotype has only a few counts. The chain carries TRBV7-2 and TRBJ2-1, with 14 bases that match TRBD2. The CDR3 extends over 17 amino acids. Germline V gene lookup returns CDR1 SGHTA and CDR2 FQGNSA. V lost 5 bases to trimming and J lost 3 bases; unmatched junction nucleotides: 6. This CDR3 reads CASSPRGTSGGYNEQFF. The DNA for the CDR3 is TGTGCCAGCAGCCCCCGAGGGACTAGCGGGGGCTACAATGAGCAGTTCTTC.

At least ten counts were recorded for this clonotype. The J gene is TRBJ2-1, the V gene TRBV10-3; 8 bases are shared with TRBD2. CDR3 length: 14 amino acids. Germline V CDR1 and CDR2: ENHRY, SYGVKD. V gave up 6 bases and J gave up 6 bases; unmatched junction bases: 7. The CDR3 sequence is CAISASGGPNEQFF. The CDR3 DNA reads as TGTGCCATCAGCGCCAGCGGGGGCCCCAATGAGCAGTTCTTC.

In its sample, this clonotype was seen many times. The V call is TRBV7-2, the J call TRBJ2-5, with 8 bases fitting TRBD2. J lost 5 bases, V lost 1 base, and 6 bases had no gene match. Germline V gene sequence: CDR1 SGHTA, CDR2 FQGNSA. The CDR3 is made up of 15 amino acids. CDR3 loop: CASSLEIRGGETQYF. The CDR3 nucleotides read TGTGCCAGCAGCTTAGAGATACGGGGGGGTGAGACCCAGTACTTC.